This record looks at one TCR beta chain sequence and its context. The CDR3 is made up of 14 amino acids. CDR1 and CDR2 from the germline V gene are MNHEY and SVGEGT. V lost 2 bases and J lost 2, with 10 bases in between. The source of the sample is a study of early T cells in non-severe SARS-CoV-2 infection. Background on the study: Sequencing of bulk RNA from unsorted whole blood was done, without chain pairing.

Attached unique molecular identifiers marked individual cDNA molecules. TCRdb redid the calling of the 5' RACE reads with MiXCR, one entry per CDR3 protein. The table lists roughly 54,000 distinct CDR3 sequences, about 7.7% of them singletons. This sequence was found in an adult who was a healthcare worker with PCR-confirmed SARS-CoV-2 infection or an uninfected control (not recorded which). This material consisted of whole blood, taken at baseline. V gene TRBV6-2 or TRBV6-3 combines with J gene TRBJ2-7, with unresolved D. CDR3 loop: CASSYTWSPYEQYF. The CDR3 nucleotides are TGTGCCAGCAGTTACACCTGGTCCCCCTACGAGCAGTACTTC.